Shown below are 27 T cell receptor beta chains from a single sample sequenced in a study of shared clonotypes between healthy human individuals. Here immunoSEQ multiplex PCR was the method, and the copy in TCRdb shows in-frame clones only, minus some. The profile covers 950,000 to 1,200,000 clones, with 60% to 80% appearing a single time and 0.89% taken by the ten largest. Sample: memory CD4+ T cells from PBMCs. Subset described: CD45RA-negative fraction. The receptors originated from a man between 18 and 29 years old in good health. Some clones in this sample may be carry-over from other donors' samples.

This rearrangement joins TRBV5-4 to TRBJ2-7, with D perhaps TRBD1 or TRBD2 (6 bases each). The V gene's germline CDR1 is SGHNT and CDR2 YYREEE (reference sequence). Deletions cut 4 bases from V and 3 bases from J, with 17 bases between. This CDR3 contains 15 residues. The CDR3 DNA sequence: TGTGCCAGCAGCCAGGGGAGGAGTCCCGACTACGAGCAGTACTTC. Amino acids: CASSQGRSPDYEQYF.

The chain couples TRBV7-8 to TRBJ2-3; D possibly corresponds to TRBD2 (5 bases). Trimming removed 5 bases from V and 5 bases from J, with 20 bases in between. Germline V gene lookup returns CDR1 SGHVS and CDR2 FQNEAQ. This CDR3 region has 16 residues. The CDR3 DNA sequence: TGTGCCAGCAGCCCCAATGGGAGAAGTGGAGGAGATACGCAGTATTTT. Its protein is CASSPNGRSGGDTQYF.

The chain combines TRBV6-5 with TRBJ1-4; 7 nucleotides align to TRBD1. With V trimmed by 6 bases and J by 4 bases, 8 bases remained unmatched. The CDR3 contains 15 residues. Looked up from germline, CDR1 is MNHEY and CDR2 is SVGAGI. The CDR3 DNA sequence: TGTGCCAGCAGGCTCCGGGACAGAAGTAATGAAAAACTGTTTTTT. Its protein is CASRLRDRSNEKLFF.

This clone appeared once. The chain employs TRBV28 and TRBJ1-1; no definite D call. Trimming took off 3 bases at V and 0 bases at J, with 5 bases between the two ends. CDR3 length: 13 residues. The germline V gene encodes CDR1 MDHEN and CDR2 SYDVKM. The CDR3 coding sequence is TGTGCCAGCAGTTTTACTATGAACACTGAAGCTTTCTTT. Its translation: CASSFTMNTEAFF.

The J gene is TRBJ1-5, the V gene TRBV6-1; D is undetermined. CDR3 length equals 17 residues. Deletions cut 4 bases from V and 6 bases from J, with 22 bases between. CDR1 is MNHNS, CDR2 SASEGT, per germline. The DNA for the CDR3 is TGTGCCAGCAGTGGAAAGGTTGGACTTGGGAGGGCTCAGCCCCAGCATTTT. As protein: CASSGKVGLGRAQPQHF.

Only a few counts were recorded for this clone. The chain is built from TRBV11-2 and TRBJ2-7, with TRBD1 matching over 8 bases. CDR1 is SGHAT and CDR2 is FQNNGV in the germline V gene. Unmatched junction bases numbered 5, after V lost 4 bases and J lost 3 bases. The CDR3 has 14 residues. The CDR3 sequence: CASSSQQGVYEQYF. CDR3 coding DNA: TGTGCCAGCAGCTCACAACAGGGGGTCTACGAGCAGTACTTC.

The CDR3 region has the DNA TGTGCCAGCAGACCGGACAACGTGAGGGACATTCAGTACTTC. Its protein is CASRPDNVRDIQYF. The chain is built from TRBV2 and TRBJ2-4; D possibly uses TRBD1 or TRBD2 (5 bases each). Germline V CDR1 and CDR2: SNHLY, FYNNEI. Trimming removed 6 bases from V and 8 bases from J, with 17 bases in between. The CDR3 sequence is 14 residues long.

Only one count was recorded for this clone. The V gene is TRBV19, the J gene TRBJ2-2, with D possibly TRBD2 on 5 matching bases. Trimming removed 3 bases at V and 0 bases at J, with 17 bases between. This CDR3 spans 18 amino acids. The germline gives CDR1 LNHDA, CDR2 SQIVND (reference sequence). This chain's CDR3 is CASSILSVLRANTGELFF. The CDR3 DNA follows: TGTGCCAGTAGTATCCTTTCCGTGTTGAGGGCGAACACCGGGGAGCTGTTTTTT.

DNA for the CDR3: TGCAGCGTTGAAAGGTTTAGCGGTTACGAGCAGTACTTC. This gives the protein CSVERFSGYEQYF. The chain has TRBV29-1 and TRBJ2-7, with D possibly being TRBD2 (6 bases). Germline assignment: CDR1 SQVTM and CDR2 ANQGSEA. Trimming took 2 bases from V and 4 from J, leaving 12 bases between them. The CDR3 runs 13 residues.

J is TRBJ2-3 and V is TRBV7-3, with TRBD1 as a possible D gene (5 bases). There are 16 residues in the CDR3. Between the trimmed V and J ends, which lost 5 bases and 4 bases, there was a span of 19 bases. Germline loops: CDR1 SGHTA, CDR2 FQGTGA. Here the CDR3 DNA reads TGTGCCAGCAGCGTAGCAGGGAATCCTCCAGCAGATACGCAGTATTTT. The encoded protein is CASSVAGNPPADTQYF.

V and J are TRBV5-6 and TRBJ1-2, with 7 bases matching TRBD1. Germline V CDR1 and CDR2: SGHDT, YYEEEE. The CDR3 extends over 16 amino acids. The J segment lost 5 bases and the V segment lost 5 bases, leaving 15 bases of the junction unmatched. The CDR3 region has the DNA TGTGCCAGCAGACGCCGAAGGGGGCTGGCGGATTATGGCTACACCTTC. Protein product: CASRRRRGLADYGYTF.

The gene calls are TRBV27 and TRBJ1-4; weak D call: TRBD1 (5 bases). Germline lookup yields CDR1 MNHEY and CDR2 SMNVEV (reference sequence). The CDR3 spans 14 residues. V was shortened by 6 bases and J by 5 bases, with 13 bases between the two germline ends. Here the CDR3 reads CASRHAEGNEKLFF. The DNA of the CDR3 is TGTGCCAGCAGGCATGCGGAGGGGAATGAAAAACTGTTTTTT. Variable domain in full (rest from reference TRBV27 and TRBJ1-4): EAQVTQNPRYLITVTGKKLTVTCSQNMNHEYMSWYRQDPGLGLRQIYYSMNVEVTDKGDVPEGYKVSRKEKRNFPLILESPSPNQTSLYFCASRHAEGNEKLFFGSGTQLSVL.

This clone showed up just once. This chain connects TRBV4-1 to TRBJ2-1; TRBD2 might be the D (5 bases). Germline lookup yields CDR1 MGHRA and CDR2 YSYEKL. This CDR3 spans 17 amino acids. The V end lost 3 bases, the J end lost 10 bases, and 25 bases lay between the germline ends. This CDR3 is CASSHVPDSTPPREQFF. CDR3 coding DNA: TGCGCCAGCAGCCATGTTCCGGACTCCACCCCACCGAGGGAGCAGTTCTTC.

Comments on this clone: Other DNA sequences of this sample code for an identical CDR3. The CDR3 is CASSPSVNTEAFF. In DNA, the CDR3 is TGTGCCAGCTCACCGTCGGTGAACACTGAAGCTTTCTTT. The V and J genes are TRBV18 and TRBJ1-1; D is uncertain. Germline V gene lookup returns CDR1 KGHSH and CDR2 LQKENI. The CDR3 is made up of 13 amino acids. Trimming left V 3 bases short and J 0 bases short, with 5 bases between.

CDR3 loop: CASSKTGGGPYNEQFF. The CDR3 region has the DNA TGTGCCAGCTCCAAGACAGGGGGTGGGCCCTACAATGAGCAGTTCTTC. V is TRBV18 and J is TRBJ2-1, with TRBD1 identical over 9 bases. CDR3 length: 16 amino acids. The germline CDR1 and CDR2 sequences are KGHSH and LQKENI. With 6 bases clipped from V and 2 bases from J, the junction kept 8 bases outside the gene matches.

The CDR3 DNA follows: TGTGCCAGCAGTCCTCGGGACAGGGGCCGCTATGGCTACACCTTC. It translates to CASSPRDRGRYGYTF. The chain joins TRBV27 to TRBJ1-2, with 10 bases that match TRBD1. Trimming took 5 bases from V and 4 from J; bases not matched to a gene: 7. The germline gives CDR1 MNHEY, CDR2 SMNVEV (reference sequence). The CDR3 loop spans 15 amino acids.

This CDR3 is CASSEAGSQPQHF. CDR3 coding DNA: TGTGCCAGCAGTGAAGCGGGGAGTCAGCCCCAGCATTTT. The V call is TRBV6-1, the J call TRBJ1-5, with D hard to call. CDR3 length: 13 amino acids. Trimming took 0 bases from V and 6 from J, leaving 6 bases between them. The germline V gene encodes CDR1 MNHNS and CDR2 SASEGT.

The chain is built from TRBV30 and TRBJ2-1, with D possibly called TRBD1 or TRBD2 (5 bases each). Per the germline V gene, CDR1 is GTSNPN and CDR2 is SVGIG (reference sequence). V gave up 5 bases and J gave up 4 bases, with 15 bases separating them. The CDR3 runs to 14 residues. CDR3 protein: CAWATGTSYNEQFF. CDR3 nucleotide sequence: TGTGCCTGGGCGACCGGGACGTCATACAATGAGCAGTTCTTC.

The genes are TRBV5-1 and TRBJ2-3; TRBD2 agrees at 9 bases. The CDR3 spans 18 residues. Trimming at V came to 4 bases and at J to 1 base, leaving 13 bases not matched to a gene. Germline CDR1 SGHRS, CDR2 YFSETQ. CDR3 loop: CASSIRTAGGPGTDTQYF. For the CDR3, the DNA is TGCGCCAGCAGCATAAGGACGGCGGGAGGGCCGGGCACAGATACGCAGTATTTT.

This clone appeared once. The V call is TRBV4-1, the J call TRBJ2-7; 7 bases match TRBD2. V shed 4 bases, J shed 2 bases, and the junction held 5 bases outside the gene matches. Germline CDR1 is MGHRA and CDR2 is YSYEKL. The CDR3 sequence is 14 residues long. The CDR3 region is CASSPFGTTYEQYF. CDR3 DNA: TGCGCCAGCAGCCCTTTCGGGACTACCTACGAGCAGTACTTC.

The rearrangement uses TRBV5-6 and TRBJ2-6; 8 bases map to TRBD1. CDR3 length equals 18 residues. CDR1 is SGHDT, CDR2 YYEEEE, per germline. The V and J ends lost 0 bases and 0 bases, in that order; junction bases with no gene match: 5. CDR3 loop: CASSLESGGPSGANVLTF. The DNA for the CDR3 is TGTGCCAGCAGCTTGGAGTCAGGGGGCCCCTCTGGGGCCAACGTCCTGACTTTC.

The rearrangement uses TRBV7-3 and TRBJ2-7; D is possibly TRBD1 (6 bases). Trimming stripped 1 base from V and 4 bases from J, with 11 bases between. Germline V lookup: CDR1 SGHTA, CDR2 FQGTGA. The CDR3 spans 14 residues. CDR3 sequence reads: CASSLKLQGYEQYF. Here the CDR3 DNA reads TGTGCCAGCAGCTTAAAATTACAGGGTTACGAGCAGTACTTC.

The rearrangement joins TRBV4-3 to TRBJ1-1; D not resolved. V was cut by 3 bases and J by 4 bases, with 9 bases left in between. CDR1 and CDR2 (germline): LGHNA, YSLEER. This CDR3 is built from 13 residues. The CDR3, as DNA: TGCGCCAGCAGCCAGGGTAAGGGCACTGAAGCTTTCTTT. It specifies CASSQGKGTEAFF.

The V and J genes are TRBV7-2 and TRBJ2-1; D may be TRBD2 (6 bases). This CDR3 is 15 amino acids long. Trimming stripped 6 bases from V and 2 bases from J, with 14 bases between. Germline V gene sequence: CDR1 SGHTA, CDR2 FQGNSA. The CDR3 nucleotides read TGTGCCAGCAGTATTAGCGGAGGGACCTACAATGAGCAGTTCTTC. This gives the protein CASSISGGTYNEQFF.

This clone appeared a few times. This chain links TRBV5-1 with TRBJ2-1; 7 bases are shared with TRBD2. The CDR3 is made up of 14 amino acids. Unmatched junction bases numbered 6, after V lost 4 bases and J lost 5 bases. Germline V lookup: CDR1 SGHRS, CDR2 YFSETQ. CDR3 residues: CASSGGSGHNEQFF. Here the CDR3 DNA reads TGCGCCAGCAGCGGCGGGAGCGGGCACAATGAGCAGTTCTTC. The full variable domain, with the rest looked up from reference TRBV5-1 and TRBJ2-1, is KAGVTQTPRYLIKTRGQQVTLSCSPISGHRSVSWYQQTPGQGLQFLFEYFSETQRNKGNFPGRFSGRQFSNSRSEMNVSTLELGDSALYLCASSGGSGHNEQFFGPGTRLTVL.

CDR3 sequence reads: CASSLRGGGYTF. The CDR3 region has the DNA TGTGCCAGCAGTTTAAGGGGTGGTGGCTACACCTTC. This sequence joins TRBV27 and TRBJ1-2; D is possibly TRBD1 (5 bases). The CDR3 runs 12 residues. Germline CDR1 MNHEY, CDR2 SMNVEV (reference sequence). V was cut by 2 bases and J by 7 bases, with 8 bases left in between.

This clone has just a few counts. The chain joins TRBV20-1 to TRBJ1-2, with D perhaps matching TRBD1 (6 bases). Germline values: CDR1 DFQATT, CDR2 SNEGSKA (reference sequence). The CDR3 runs to 11 residues. In nucleotides, the CDR3 is TGCAAGGGCTCAGGGGTCTATGGCTACACCTTC. Translating it yields CKGSGVYGYTF.